This T cell receptor beta chain was sequenced during a study of post-analysis software for immune sequencing data (dated by TCRdb to the mid-2010s). In terms of the full investigation: Disease courses on record covered relapsing-remitting, secondary progressive and progressive-relapsing multiple sclerosis, though some patients had no subtype annotation. The multiple sclerosis patient repertoires were compared with more than 9 previously published healthy control repertoires from donors aged roughly 6 to 27 years. A subset of samples was prepared in parallel using single-end sample barcoding, then pooled and co-amplified after Illumina adapter ligation. The research as a whole found: Multiple sclerosis patients had significantly lower normalized Chao1 diversity than controls, a result that suggests substantial peripheral T-cell clonal expansion. Significantly higher frequencies in patients than in controls were found for about 5 TRBV segments, including TRBV5-6, TRBV5-1 and TRBV20-1. The multiple sclerosis patient group was slightly younger than the control group. Direct clustering with F measure showed strong co-clustering of samples prepared in the same batch, prompting a batch-effect correction.

Library creation used PCR. The reads were generated on an Illumina HiSeq 2500. To reduce PCR and sequencing biases, unique molecular identifiers were incorporated into the TCR beta cDNA libraries. About 0.5 million cDNA molecules were obtained for every 1 to 10 million input T cells, so each molecule roughly corresponded to one T cell. Patient libraries were prepared and sequenced with the same protocol used for the earlier healthy control dataset. Samples belonging to the same batch were prepared together, multiplexed and sequenced on a shared HiSeq lane. In the paper's pipeline: Raw barcoded reads were processed with MIGEC, discarding single-read molecular identifier groups before consensus assembly and CDR3 extraction. VDJtools was used for post-analysis of the clonotype tables, and diversity was normalized by down-sampling every dataset to the size of the smallest sample. To correct batch-related cross-sample contamination, repertoire overlap clustering matched CDR3 amino acid sequences but not nucleotide sequences. Starting from the raw public reads, TCRdb applied fastp trimming at Q25, assembled clones with MiXCR and retained in-frame beta chains. Rows merge per CDR3 protein into single entries with the most common DNA and genes. What appears here as the V and J calls and clone size reflects TCRdb's work, not the paper's. The sample yields around 400,000 distinct CDR3 sequences; 30% to 45% were counted once. Around 15% of the sample is taken by the ten largest.

Regarding this clonotype: This receptor's antigen is unknown. Per-base qualities were not stored, and no clone one base away is much larger.

To demonstrate the VDJtools post-analysis software, TCR beta repertoires were profiled from the peripheral blood of more than 10 young patients with multiple sclerosis. The patients with multiple sclerosis were children and adolescents between roughly 6 and 17 years of age. Including the terminal cysteine and phenylalanine, the CDR3 comprises 14 residues. Left in the record is the CDR3 DNA by itself, 42 bases read in frame from the first base. CDR1 and CDR2, per the germline V gene, are SGHRS and YFSETQ. At the junction V is shortened by 4 bases and J by 1 base, with 11 bases in between. The sequence links TRBV5-1 to TRBJ1-2; no D gene can be assigned with confidence. The sequencing sample was made of blood. The clonotype comes from a girl under 18 with multiple sclerosis. DNA sequence: TGCGCCAGCAGCCGCGACGATCTTAACTATGGCTACACCTTC. This gives the protein CASSRDDLNYGYTF.